The 23 T cell receptor beta chains in this list originate from one sample, sequenced in a study of blood T cell repertoires in COVID-19. TCRdb's table, derived via immunoSEQ multiplex PCR, lists solely in-frame clones and lacks some. The table lists under 55,000 clones, more than 75% of them singletons, with 3.9% in the top ten. Sequences were obtained from peripheral blood. The receptors originated from a human donor in a cohort sampled during active COVID-19.

The rearrangement joins TRBV15 to TRBJ2-6; the D is unclear. Per germline, CDR1 LNHNV and CDR2 YYDKDF (reference sequence). The CDR3 consists of 17 residues. Trimming took off 1 base at V and 2 bases at J, with 12 bases between the two ends. The CDR3: CATSRVARWAGANVLTF. CDR3 in DNA: TGTGCCACCAGCAGAGTCGCGCGGTGGGCTGGGGCCAACGTCCTGACTTTC.

V usage is TRBV15 and J usage is TRBJ2-7; 10 bases agree with TRBD1. CDR3 size: 15 residues. Germline CDR1 reads LNHNV; CDR2 reads YYDKDF (reference sequence). V lost 5 bases, J lost 5 bases, and 9 bases stayed unmatched. CDR3: CATSGGQGGPDEQYF. The CDR3 bases are TGTGCCACCAGCGGCGGACAGGGGGGACCCGACGAGCAGTACTTC.

V is TRBV5-1 and J is TRBJ2-4; TRBD2 matches at 10 bases. Germline CDR1 SGHRS, CDR2 YFSETQ. Trimming at V came to 2 bases and at J to 7 bases, leaving 3 bases not matched to a gene. This CDR3 spans 14 amino acids. CDR3 DNA: TGCGCCAGCAGCTTTTCACTAGCGGGGAACATTCAGTACTTC. It yields the protein CASSFSLAGNIQYF.

The chain uses TRBV5-1 and TRBJ2-7; 7 bases map to TRBD1. After removal of 0 bases from V and 2 bases from J, the junction contained 2 bases not matched to a gene. The CDR3 spans 14 residues. The germline CDR1 and CDR2 sequences are SGHRS and YFSETQ. CDR3 sequence (DNA): TGCGCCAGCAGCTTGGGGACAGGCACCTACGAGCAGTACTTC. Translating gives CASSLGTGTYEQYF.

This sequence joins TRBV5-4 and TRBJ2-3; 8 bases align to TRBD1. Germline lookup yields CDR1 SGHNT and CDR2 YYREEE (reference sequence). V shed 4 bases and J 1 base; nucleotides not matched to a gene: 2. The CDR3 is made up of 14 amino acids. In nucleotides, the CDR3 is TGTGCCAGCAGCCCGGACAGGGGCACAGATACGCAGTATTTT. Translation: CASSPDRGTDTQYF.

V gene TRBV9 combines with J gene TRBJ2-3; 14 bases map to TRBD2. The trim removed 4 bases at V and 3 bases at J, leaving 4 bases unmatched. Per germline, CDR1 SGDLS and CDR2 YYNGEE. The CDR3 has 16 residues. CDR3 nucleotides: TGTGCCAGCAGCCAAGGACTAGCGGGAGGAACAGATACGCAGTATTTT. It yields the protein CASSQGLAGGTDTQYF.

The V call is TRBV29-1, the J call TRBJ1-3; weak D call: TRBD1 (6 bases). Germline V gives CDR1 SQVTM, CDR2 ANQGSEA. The V end lost 5 bases, the J end lost 10 bases, and 12 bases lay between the germline ends. This CDR3 comprises 11 residues. Written as DNA, the CDR3 is TGCAGCGTTCCGGACACAGGGACCATATATTTT. Residues: CSVPDTGTIYF.

The chain couples TRBV29-1 to TRBJ2-7, with TRBD1 matching 9 bases. V lost 4 bases and J lost 6; bases outside the gene matches: 10. This CDR3 comprises 14 residues. The germline CDR1 and CDR2 sequences are SQVTM and ANQGSEA. The CDR3 is CSVGSTQGAGEQYF. The CDR3 nucleotides read TGCAGCGTTGGGAGTACACAGGGGGCTGGCGAGCAGTACTTC.

This clone is medium-sized within its sample. The rearrangement joins TRBV6-5 to TRBJ1-5, with D tentatively TRBD1 (6 bases). V was shortened by 7 bases and J by 0 bases, with 13 bases between the two germline ends. The CDR3 totals 15 residues. The germline gives CDR1 MNHEY, CDR2 SVGAGI. The CDR3 reads CASTRDTYSNQPQHF. For the CDR3, the DNA is TGTGCCAGCACCCGGGACACATATAGCAATCAGCCCCAGCATTTT.

The chain is built from TRBV5-1 and TRBJ1-2; D possibly corresponds to TRBD1 (6 bases). The V end was cut by 0 bases, the J end by 5 bases, with 17 bases between. CDR3 length equals 16 residues. Per germline, CDR1 SGHRS and CDR2 YFSETQ. CDR3 protein: CASSLEGERIRYGYTF. The CDR3 DNA reads TGCGCCAGCAGCTTGGAGGGGGAACGGATCCGGTATGGCTACACCTTC.

The sample holds a few counts of this clone. The chain has TRBV7-9 and TRBJ2-7; 8 bases map to TRBD1. The CDR3 is 13 residues long. Unmatched junction bases numbered 8, after V lost 7 bases and J lost 6 bases. Germline V gives CDR1 SEHNR, CDR2 FQNEAQ (reference sequence). The CDR3 DNA reads TGTGCCAGCACTGACCAGGGGGCTTTCGAGCAGTACTTC. This translates into CASTDQGAFEQYF.

This clone was detected once. V is TRBV27 and J is TRBJ2-1; 11 bases align to TRBD1. CDR1 is MNHEY and CDR2 is SMNVEV in the germline V gene (reference sequence). The CDR3 is 14 amino acids. V lost 2 bases and J lost 7; bases outside the gene matches: 1. CDR3 protein: CASSLGTGGNEQFF. As DNA, the CDR3 is TGTGCCAGCAGTTTAGGGACAGGGGGGAATGAGCAGTTCTTC.

The chain couples TRBV6-5 to TRBJ1-1; 8 bases are a match to TRBD1. Trimming cost V 6 bases and J 11 bases; bases outside gene matches: 14. The germline CDR1 and CDR2 sequences are MNHEY and SVGAGI. This CDR3 has 14 residues. The CDR3 sequence is CASRQVQGAVNAFF. DNA for the CDR3: TGTGCCAGCAGACAAGTGCAGGGGGCGGTGAACGCTTTCTTT.

This chain links TRBV16 with TRBJ1-6; the D gene is possibly TRBD1 (6 bases). CDR3 size: 17 residues. CDR1 and CDR2 from the germline V gene are KGHSY and FQNENV. The ends were cut back, 0 bases at V and 8 bases at J, with 17 bases in the middle. CDR3 residues: CASSQSQGLVVHSPLHF. CDR3 sequence (DNA): TGTGCCAGCAGCCAATCGCAGGGGCTTGTCGTTCATTCACCCCTCCACTTT. Full variable domain (remainder filled in from reference TRBV16 and TRBJ1-6): GEEVAQTPKHLVRGEGQKAKLYCAPIKGHSYVFWYQQVLKNEFKFLISFQNENVFDETGMPKERFSAKCLPNSPCSLEIQATKLEDSAVYFCASSQSQGLVVHSPLHFGNGTRLTVT.

The V and J genes are TRBV5-5 and TRBJ1-1; 7 nucleotides line up with TRBD1. Germline V gene lookup returns CDR1 SGHKS and CDR2 YYEKEE (reference sequence). V was pared by 2 bases and J by 6 bases, with 13 bases of the junction left unmatched. There are 16 residues in the CDR3. DNA for the CDR3: TGTGCCAGCAGCTTCGGTGATTACAGGGGTGACGCTGAAGCTTTCTTT. This sequence encodes CASSFGDYRGDAEAFF.

In DNA form, the CDR3 reads TGTGCCAGCAGTCCGCTGGGGACTAGCGCGTCCTACGAGCAGTACTTC. It yields the protein CASSPLGTSASYEQYF. The chain employs TRBV27 and TRBJ2-7; 10 bases agree with TRBD2. CDR1 is MNHEY, CDR2 SMNVEV, per germline (reference sequence). V was clipped by 5 bases and J by 1 base; unmatched bases: 8. The CDR3 loop spans 16 amino acids.

V is TRBV12-3 or TRBV12-4 and J is TRBJ1-6; no definite D call. Deletions cut 4 bases from V and 9 bases from J, with 7 bases between. There are 12 residues in the CDR3. The CDR3 reads CASSYRGSPLHF. The CDR3 DNA sequence: TGTGCCAGCAGTTACCGGGGTTCACCCCTCCACTTT.

The chain uses TRBV2 and TRBJ2-3, with 10 bases identical to TRBD2. Trimming took 4 bases from V and 2 from J; bases not matched to a gene: 9. Germline CDR1 reads SNHLY; CDR2 reads FYNNEI. This CDR3 comprises 17 residues. The CDR3 is CASSGGSGRLTTDTQYF. The CDR3 DNA sequence: TGTGCCAGCAGTGGGGGTAGCGGGAGGCTAACCACAGATACGCAGTATTTT.

This chain connects TRBV21-1 to TRBJ2-2; TRBD1, the D gene given by the table, was not confirmed from the DNA. TRBV21-1 is a known pseudogene. The CDR3 covers 15 residues. The chain's CDR3 is CASSKTNANTGELFF. CDR3 nucleotides: TGTGCCAGCAGCAAAACAAACGCGAACACCGGGGAGCTGTTTTTT.

The V gene is TRBV13, the J gene TRBJ2-7, with 9 bases aligning to TRBD2. The CDR3 runs 14 residues. The V gene's germline CDR1 is PRHDT and CDR2 FYEKMQ (reference sequence). The V gene end was trimmed by 5 bases and the J gene end by 1 base; junction bases not matched to a gene: 3. The DNA of the CDR3 is TGTGCCAGCAGCCCCAGCGGGAGGTCCTACGAGCAGTACTTC. It encodes CASSPSGRSYEQYF.

The gene calls are TRBV6-6 and TRBJ2-5, with 10 positions matching TRBD1. Germline trimming cut 7 bases from V and 3 bases from J; bases unmatched to any gene: 5. The CDR3 extends over 14 amino acids. CDR1 MNHNY and CDR2 SVGAGI come from the germline V gene (reference sequence). The CDR3 sequence is CASKRTGGEETQYF. CDR3 nucleotides: TGTGCCAGCAAGAGGACAGGGGGAGAAGAGACCCAGTACTTC.

This rearrangement joins TRBV5-1 to TRBJ2-3; D is uncertain. Germline V gives CDR1 SGHRS, CDR2 YFSETQ. The CDR3 runs to 13 residues. V dropped 9 bases and J dropped 6 bases, with 17 bases sitting between them. CDR3 in amino acids: CATRGLLSDTQYF. The CDR3, as DNA: TGCGCCACCCGTGGGCTGCTCTCCGATACGCAGTATTTT.

The chain carries TRBV15 and TRBJ1-5; D not certain. V was shortened by 0 bases and J by 3 bases, with 9 bases between the two germline ends. The CDR3 is 15 residues long. Per the germline V gene, CDR1 is LNHNV and CDR2 is YYDKDF (reference sequence). The CDR3 here is CATSRDRVTNQPQHF. The CDR3 DNA reads as TGTGCCACCAGCAGAGATCGGGTTACCAATCAGCCCCAGCATTTT. Full variable domain (remainder filled in from reference TRBV15 and TRBJ1-5): DAMVIQNPRYQVTQFGKPVTLSCSQTLNHNVMYWYQQKSSQAPKLLFHYYDKDFNNEADTPDNFQSRRPNTSFCFLDIRSPGLGDTAMYLCATSRDRVTNQPQHFGDGTRLSIL.